This passage covers 9 T cell receptor beta chains from one sample sequenced in a study of CD8 T cells in ankylosing spondylitis (dated by TCRdb to about 2017). Broader findings and caveats from the paper: A TCR beta motif made up of about eight highly homologous amino acid variants appeared to be characteristic of blood from ankylosing spondylitis patients.

Library creation used 5' RACE. Sequencing took place on an Illumina HiSeq 2500. TCRdb reworked the public reads: Q25 trimming with fastp, MiXCR clone assembly, productive beta chains retained. Rows with one shared CDR3 protein collapse into an entry with the most common genes and DNA. The sample table lists fewer than 650,000 distinct CDR3 sequences, about 12% of them with a count of one. The ten largest clones capture approximately 6.2% of the sample. For these TCRs, the target antigens are not known. Sequenced sample: blood, either unsorted or a sorted T cell fraction (not recorded which). Receptors were obtained from a male donor with ankylosing spondylitis.

V gene TRBV3-1 combines with J gene TRBJ2-3; D uncertain. The ends were cut back, 1 base at V and 2 bases at J, with 10 bases in the middle. Germline V gene data show CDR1 as LGHDT and CDR2 as YNNKEL (reference sequence). The CDR3 sequence is 15 residues long. In nucleotides, the CDR3 is TGTGCCAGCAGCCAAGGTCCCCTCCCCACAGATACGCAGTATTTT. It translates to CASSQGPLPTDTQYF.

This clonotype was seen just once. This chain links TRBV4-2 with TRBJ2-7, with TRBD1 matching 7 bases. After removal of 0 bases from V and 7 bases from J, the junction contained 12 bases not matched to a gene. The germline V gene encodes CDR1 LGHNA and CDR2 YNFKEQ. There are 16 residues in the CDR3. The CDR3 region has the DNA TGTGCCAGCAGCCAAGATGACAACAGGGGACGGGGAGAGCAGTACTTC. This gives the protein CASSQDDNRGRGEQYF.

The gene calls are TRBV2 and TRBJ2-2; TRBD2 is a possible D gene (6 bases). The germline CDR1 and CDR2 sequences are SNHLY and FYNNEI. This CDR3 region has 15 residues. The V gene lost 2 bases and the J gene lost 3 bases, with 10 bases spanning the gap. CDR3 coding DNA: TGTGCCAGCAGTGAACGGGGACTCTACACCGGGGAGCTGTTTTTT. As protein: CASSERGLYTGELFF.

This clonotype was seen a few times. The chain employs TRBV12-3 or TRBV12-4 and TRBJ2-3, with D perhaps matching TRBD1 (5 bases). The CDR3 extends over 14 amino acids. V lost 2 bases and J 4 bases, leaving 10 bases between the germline ends. CDR3 nucleotide sequence: TGTGCCAGCAGTTTAAAATGGGGCCCAGATACGCAGTATTTT. As protein: CASSLKWGPDTQYF.

The chain combines TRBV25-1 with TRBJ1-5, with D possibly being TRBD1 (6 bases). The V end lost 1 base, the J end lost 2 bases, and 12 bases lay between the germline ends. The germline V gene has CDR1 MGHDK and CDR2 SYGVNS. The CDR3 is made up of 16 amino acids. The DNA of the CDR3 is TGTGCCAGCAGTGAATGGGGGCAGGGAGGCAATCAGCCCCAGCATTTT. Encoded protein: CASSEWGQGGNQPQHF.

This clonotype was counted ten times or more. The V gene is TRBV12-3 or TRBV12-4, the J gene TRBJ2-7; 8 nucleotides agree with TRBD2. The CDR3 is 15 amino acids. The junction had 6 bases not matched to a gene; V was cut back by 3 bases and J by 2 bases. CDR3 loop: CASSFRLATTYEQYF. DNA for the CDR3: TGTGCCAGCAGTTTTAGACTAGCGACTACCTACGAGCAGTACTTC.

This clonotype came up many times. The chain carries TRBV20-1 and TRBJ2-2; the match to TRBD2 covers 11 bases. V lost 3 bases, J lost 4 bases, and 4 bases stayed unmatched. The germline gives CDR1 DFQATT, CDR2 SNEGSKA (reference sequence). CDR3 size: 15 residues. CDR3 nucleotides: TGCAGTGCTAGGGGGGGACTAGCGGTCACCGGGGAGCTGTTTTTT. Translated, it gives CSARGGLAVTGELFF.

The J gene is TRBJ2-3, the V gene TRBV20-1; 11 positions agree with TRBD2. V was pared by 6 bases and J by 1 base, with 6 bases of the junction left unmatched. CDR1 is DFQATT, CDR2 SNEGSKA, per germline (reference sequence). This CDR3 contains 15 residues. The CDR3 here is CSALGLADRTDTQYF. The CDR3 nucleotides are TGCAGTGCCCTGGGACTAGCGGACCGCACAGATACGCAGTATTTT.

This chain connects TRBV12-3 or TRBV12-4 to TRBJ2-1; 12 nucleotides match TRBD2. This CDR3 is built from 15 residues. J gave up 6 bases and V 7 bases, and 7 bases lay outside the gene matches. The CDR3 reads CASTLLAGGLNEQFF. The DNA of the CDR3 is TGTGCCAGCACCCTACTAGCGGGAGGCCTCAATGAGCAGTTCTTC.